This TCR beta chain was sequenced during a study of identical twins. Template switching introduced a universal primer site, and the cDNA bore unique molecular identifiers. TCRdb ran MiXCR on the 5' RACE reads and lists one entry per CDR3 protein. The sample carries fewer than 250,000 distinct CDR3 sequences, approximately 6.8% recorded once. The CDR3 extends over 14 amino acids. V was trimmed by 4 bases and J by 7 bases, leaving 14 bases between them. Germline loops: CDR1 MDHEN, CDR2 SYDVKM. These data are also associated with another study on yellow fever vaccine responses in identical twins. From that study: After vaccination, twins' T cell response reportedly seemed partly convergent, partly personalized.

Material for sequencing was CD8+ T cells sorted from blood. The receptor comes from a woman in her late teens or twenties in good health. V gene TRBV28 combines with J gene TRBJ1-3; D might be TRBD1 (5 bases). The chain's CDR3 is CASSSREGWNTIYF. DNA for the CDR3: TGTGCCAGCAGTTCCAGGGAAGGTTGGAACACCATATATTTT.